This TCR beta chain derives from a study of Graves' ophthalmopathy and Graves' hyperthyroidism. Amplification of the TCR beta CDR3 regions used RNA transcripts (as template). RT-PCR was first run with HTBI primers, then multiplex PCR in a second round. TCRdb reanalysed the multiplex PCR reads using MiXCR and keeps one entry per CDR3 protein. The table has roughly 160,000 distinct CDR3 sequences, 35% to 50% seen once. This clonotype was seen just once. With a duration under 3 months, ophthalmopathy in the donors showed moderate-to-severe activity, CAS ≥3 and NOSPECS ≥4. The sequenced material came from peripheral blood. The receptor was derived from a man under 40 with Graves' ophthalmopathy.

The CDR3 nucleotides are TGTGCCTGGACGCCTAACCCCGTTGGGCACTACGAGCAGTACTTC. Translating it yields CAWTPNPVGHYEQYF. This rearrangement joins TRBV30 to TRBJ2-7; no clear D gene. Germline-derived CDR1 and CDR2 are GTSNPN and SVGIG (reference sequence). V was trimmed by 4 bases and J by 3 bases, leaving 19 bases between them. The CDR3 is 15 residues long. The variable domain in full, completed from reference TRBV30 and TRBJ2-7, reads SQTIHQWPATLVQPVGSPLSLECTVEGTSNPNLYWYRQAAGRGLQLLFYSVGIGQISSEVPQNLSASRPQDRQFILSSKKLLLSDSGFYLCAWTPNPVGHYEQYFGPGTRLTVT.